The sequence of this TCR beta chain was determined in a study of T cell repertoires in cytomegalovirus infection. V lost 4 bases and J lost 1, with 12 bases in between. Germline values: CDR1 SEHNR, CDR2 FQNEAQ (reference sequence). This CDR3 region has 15 residues. In regard to this clonotype: Its antigen is not identified.

Overall study findings and caveats: HLA-C-restricted CMV clonotypes gave the most frequent clonotype in two of eight donors.

In TCRdb, the reads were re-called with MiXCR into one record per CDR3 protein. The repertoire holds approximately 30,000 distinct CDR3 sequences, with about a fifth as singletons. The sequences come from CD8+ T cells from cultured PBMCs, collected from culture after CMV antigen stimulation. The TCR sequence derives from a human donor in good health (CMV status not recorded). Some clones in this sample may be carry-over from other donors' samples. The gene calls are TRBV7-9 and TRBJ2-3, with D possibly matching TRBD1 (5 bases). The CDR3 region has the DNA TGTGCCAGCAGCTGGACATCCATGGGCACAGATACGCAGTATTTT. Protein product: CASSWTSMGTDTQYF.